This TCR beta chain comes out of a study of cytomegalovirus exposure and HLA in healthy donors. The donors comprised healthy bone marrow donors. Vbeta (60) and Jbeta (13) primers were used in the PCR. Measured with immunoSEQ multiplex PCR; TCRdb has only the in-frame clones, and not every one. This table holds some 150,000 clones, 75% to 85% found once. Per the germline V gene, CDR1 is MNHNY and CDR2 is SVGAGI (reference sequence). Losses at the gene ends were 7 bases for V and 7 bases for J; bases not matched to a gene: 7. The CDR3 consists of 13 residues. The sequence was obtained from a male donor in good health and CMV-seronegative. Sequencing was performed on PBMCs. This chain uses TRBV6-6 with TRBJ1-2; TRBD1 matches 9 bases. CDR3 residues: CASIPGQGRGYTF. The CDR3, as DNA: TGTGCCAGCATTCCGGGACAGGGTCGTGGCTACACCTTC.